This TCR beta chain was sequenced in a study of control samples from healthy donors and cancer patients. Generated by immunoSEQ multiplex PCR, the TCRdb table keeps only in-frame clones and is missing some. The repertoire holds about 120,000 clones, approximately 84% seen once, with roughly 2% in the top ten. The origin of this receptor is a man younger than 35 in good health. Sequencing was carried out using blood.

The CDR3 region has the DNA TGTGCCACCAGTGATCCCTCTAGCGGGAGTCGAGTCGGGGAGCTGTTTTTT. Protein: CATSDPSSGSRVGELFF. The genes are TRBV24-1 and TRBJ2-2; 10 positions agree with TRBD2. CDR3 size: 17 residues. The germline CDR1 and CDR2 sequences are KGHDR and SFDVKD. V shed 3 bases and J 7 bases; nucleotides not matched to a gene: 10.